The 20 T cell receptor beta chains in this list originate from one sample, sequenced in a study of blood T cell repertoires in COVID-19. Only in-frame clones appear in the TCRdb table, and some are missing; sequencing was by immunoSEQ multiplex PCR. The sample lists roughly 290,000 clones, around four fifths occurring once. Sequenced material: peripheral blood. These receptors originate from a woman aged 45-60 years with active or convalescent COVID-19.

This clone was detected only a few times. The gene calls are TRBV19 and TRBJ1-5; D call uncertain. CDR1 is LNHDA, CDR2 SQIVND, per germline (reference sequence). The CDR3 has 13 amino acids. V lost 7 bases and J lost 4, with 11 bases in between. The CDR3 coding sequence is TGTGCCAGTATGGTGGCGGGAAATCAGCCCCAGCATTTT. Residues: CASMVAGNQPQHF.

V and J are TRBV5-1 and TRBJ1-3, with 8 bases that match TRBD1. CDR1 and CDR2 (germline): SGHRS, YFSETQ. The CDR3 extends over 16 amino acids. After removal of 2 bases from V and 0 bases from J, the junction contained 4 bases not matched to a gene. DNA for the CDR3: TGCGCCAGCAGCTTAAGCGGGACAGGCTCTGGAAACACCATATATTTT. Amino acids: CASSLSGTGSGNTIYF.

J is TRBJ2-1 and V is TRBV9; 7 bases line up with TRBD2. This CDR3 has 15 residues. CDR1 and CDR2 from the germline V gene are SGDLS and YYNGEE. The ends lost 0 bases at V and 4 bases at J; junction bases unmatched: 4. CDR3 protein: CASSVDAGVYNEQFF. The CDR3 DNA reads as TGTGCCAGCAGCGTAGACGCGGGAGTGTACAATGAGCAGTTCTTC.

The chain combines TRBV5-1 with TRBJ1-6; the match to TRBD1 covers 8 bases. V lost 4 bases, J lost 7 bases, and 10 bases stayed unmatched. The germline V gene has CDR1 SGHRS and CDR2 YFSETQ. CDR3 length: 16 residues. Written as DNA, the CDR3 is TGCGCCAGCAGCGAGCAACCGGGACAGGAAAATTCACCCCTCCACTTT. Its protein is CASSEQPGQENSPLHF.

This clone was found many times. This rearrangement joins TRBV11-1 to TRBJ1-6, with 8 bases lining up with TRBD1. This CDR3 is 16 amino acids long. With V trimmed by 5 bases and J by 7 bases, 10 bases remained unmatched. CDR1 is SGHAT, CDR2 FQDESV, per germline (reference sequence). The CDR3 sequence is CASSQGQGGWNSPLHF. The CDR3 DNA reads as TGTGCCAGCAGCCAAGGACAGGGTGGATGGAATTCACCCCTCCACTTT. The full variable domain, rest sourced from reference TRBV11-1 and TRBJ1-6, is EAEVAQSPRYKITEKSQAVAFWCDPISGHATLYWYRQILGQGPELLVQFQDESVVDDSQLPKDRFSAERLKGVDSTLKIQPAELGDSAMYLCASSQGQGGWNSPLHFGNGTRLTVT.

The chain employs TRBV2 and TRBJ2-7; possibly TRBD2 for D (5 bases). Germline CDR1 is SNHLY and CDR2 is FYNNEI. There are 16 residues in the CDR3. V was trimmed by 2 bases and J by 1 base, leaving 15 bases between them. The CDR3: CASSEIGAALSYEQYF. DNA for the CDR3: TGTGCCAGCAGTGAAATCGGAGCGGCCCTATCCTACGAGCAGTACTTC.

The CDR3 DNA reads TGTGCCAGCAGCCCCTCCGTACAGGGGGCGGGAGAAAAACTGTTTTTT. Its protein product is CASSPSVQGAGEKLFF. The chain uses TRBV7-9 and TRBJ1-4, with 9 bases that match TRBD1. The germline gives CDR1 SEHNR, CDR2 FQNEAQ (reference sequence). After removal of 5 bases from V and 8 bases from J, the junction contained 12 bases not matched to a gene. The CDR3 is 16 amino acids. Supplemented by reference TRBV7-9 and TRBJ1-4, the full variable domain reads DTGVSQNPRHKITKRGQNVTFRCDPISEHNRLYWYRQTLGQGPEFLTYFQNEAQLEKSRLLSDRFSAERPKGSFSTLEIQRTEQGDSAMYLCASSPSVQGAGEKLFFGSGTQLSVL.

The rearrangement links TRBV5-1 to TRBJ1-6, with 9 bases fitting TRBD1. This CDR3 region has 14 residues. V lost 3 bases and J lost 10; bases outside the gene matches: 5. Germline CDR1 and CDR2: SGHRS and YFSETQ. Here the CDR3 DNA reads TGCGCCAGCAGCTGGGGGACAGGGTCGTCACCCCTCCACTTT. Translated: CASSWGTGSSPLHF.

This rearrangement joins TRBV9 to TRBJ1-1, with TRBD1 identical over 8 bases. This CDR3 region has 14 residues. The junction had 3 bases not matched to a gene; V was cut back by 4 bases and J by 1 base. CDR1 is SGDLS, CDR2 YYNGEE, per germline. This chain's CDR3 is CASSTGQANTEAFF. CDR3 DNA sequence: TGTGCCAGCAGCACGGGACAGGCGAACACTGAAGCTTTCTTT. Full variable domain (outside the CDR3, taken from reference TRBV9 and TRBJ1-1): DSGVTQTPKHLITATGQRVTLRCSPRSGDLSVYWYQQSLDQGLQFLIQYYNGEERAKGNILERFSAQQFPDLHSELNLSSLELGDSALYFCASSTGQANTEAFFGQGTRLTVV.

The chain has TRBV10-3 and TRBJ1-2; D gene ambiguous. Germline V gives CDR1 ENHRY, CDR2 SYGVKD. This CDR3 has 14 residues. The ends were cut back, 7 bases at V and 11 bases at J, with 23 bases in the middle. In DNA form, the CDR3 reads TGTGCCATCAATCCCGGGTCCGACGCTTTTCGGTACACCTTC. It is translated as CAINPGSDAFRYTF.

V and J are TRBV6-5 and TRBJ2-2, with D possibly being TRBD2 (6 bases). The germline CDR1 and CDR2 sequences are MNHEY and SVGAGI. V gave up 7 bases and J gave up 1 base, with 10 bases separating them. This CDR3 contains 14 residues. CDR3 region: CASMRGENTGELFF. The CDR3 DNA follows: TGTGCCAGCATGCGGGGAGAGAACACCGGGGAGCTGTTTTTT.

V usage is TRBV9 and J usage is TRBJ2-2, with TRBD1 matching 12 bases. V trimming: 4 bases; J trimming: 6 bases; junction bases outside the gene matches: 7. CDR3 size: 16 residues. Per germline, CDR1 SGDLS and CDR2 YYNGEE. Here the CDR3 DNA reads TGTGCCAGCAGCCGCCAGGGACAGGGGGCTTCCGGGGAGCTGTTTTTT. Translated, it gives CASSRQGQGASGELFF.

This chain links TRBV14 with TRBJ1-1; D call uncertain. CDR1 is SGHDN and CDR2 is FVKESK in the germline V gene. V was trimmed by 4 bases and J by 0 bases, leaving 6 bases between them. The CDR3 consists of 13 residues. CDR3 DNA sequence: TGTGCCAGCAGCCCTCAGTTGAACACTGAAGCTTTCTTT. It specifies CASSPQLNTEAFF.

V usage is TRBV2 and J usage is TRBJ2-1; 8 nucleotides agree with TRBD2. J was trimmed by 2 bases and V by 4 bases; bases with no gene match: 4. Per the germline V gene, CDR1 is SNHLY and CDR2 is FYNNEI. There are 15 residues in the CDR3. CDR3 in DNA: TGTGCCAGCAGTGTCATAGCGGGGACCTACAATGAGCAGTTCTTC. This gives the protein CASSVIAGTYNEQFF.

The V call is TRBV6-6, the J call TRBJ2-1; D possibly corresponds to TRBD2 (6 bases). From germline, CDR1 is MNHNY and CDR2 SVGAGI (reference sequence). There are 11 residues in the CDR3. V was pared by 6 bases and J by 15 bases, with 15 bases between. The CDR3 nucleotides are TGTGCCAGCAGCCTCGGGAGTACTCGGTTCTTC. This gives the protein CASSLGSTRFF.

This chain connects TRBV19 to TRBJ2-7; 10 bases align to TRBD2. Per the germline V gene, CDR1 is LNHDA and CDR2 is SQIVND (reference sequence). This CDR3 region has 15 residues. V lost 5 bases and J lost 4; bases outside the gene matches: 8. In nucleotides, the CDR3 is TGTGCCAGTAGTGCCCTGGGTAGCGGGAGGTACGAGCAGTACTTC. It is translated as CASSALGSGRYEQYF.

The CDR3 region is CASSSGGAANQPQHF. The CDR3 DNA reads TGTGCCAGCAGTTCCGGCGGGGCAGCGAATCAGCCCCAGCATTTT. The chain joins TRBV28 to TRBJ1-5; TRBD1 is a possible D gene (5 bases). This CDR3 region has 15 residues. The germline V gene has CDR1 MDHEN and CDR2 SYDVKM. V lost 4 bases and J 4 bases, leaving 14 bases between the germline ends.

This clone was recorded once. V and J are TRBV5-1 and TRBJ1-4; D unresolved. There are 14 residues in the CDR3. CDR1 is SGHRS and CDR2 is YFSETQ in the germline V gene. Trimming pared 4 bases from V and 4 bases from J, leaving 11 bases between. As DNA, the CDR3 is TGCGCCAGCAGCGGGGAGGGCCATAATGAAAAACTGTTTTTT. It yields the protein CASSGEGHNEKLFF.

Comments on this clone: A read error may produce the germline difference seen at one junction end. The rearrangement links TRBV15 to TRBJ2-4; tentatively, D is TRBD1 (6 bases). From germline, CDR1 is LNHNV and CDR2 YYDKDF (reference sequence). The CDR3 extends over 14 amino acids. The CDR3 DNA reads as TGTGCCACCAGCAGAGATAAAGGGGGAGACAGTGCACACTTC. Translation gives CATSRDKGGDSAHF. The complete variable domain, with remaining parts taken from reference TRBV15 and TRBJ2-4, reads DAMVIQNPRYQVTQFGKPVTLSCSQTLNHNVMYWYQQKSSQAPKLLFHYYDKDFNNEADTPDNFQSRRPNTSFCFLDIRSPGLGDTAMYLCATSRDKGGDSAHFGAGTRLSVL.

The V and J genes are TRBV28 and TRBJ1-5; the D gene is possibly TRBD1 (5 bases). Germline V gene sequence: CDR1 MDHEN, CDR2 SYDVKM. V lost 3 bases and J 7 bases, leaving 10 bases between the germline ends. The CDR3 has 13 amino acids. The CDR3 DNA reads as TGTGCCAGCAGTTTCCTCGGGGGACAGCCCCAGCATTTT. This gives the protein CASSFLGGQPQHF. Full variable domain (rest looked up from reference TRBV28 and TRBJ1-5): DVKVTQSSRYLVKRTGEKVFLECVQDMDHENMFWYRQDPGLGLRLIYFSYDVKMKEKGDIPEGYSVSREKKERFSLILESASTNQTSMYLCASSFLGGQPQHFGDGTRLSIL.